This T cell receptor (beta chain) was documented in a study of blood T cell repertoires in COVID-19. About the research overall: Sites in the United States, Italy and Spain provided acute and convalescent COVID-19 samples. PBMCs, B-cell-depleted T cells, or T cells were the source of the cDNA or gDNA that made up the material.

Trimming took off 2 bases at V and 4 bases at J, with 9 bases between the two ends. Germline V lookup: CDR1 SGDLS, CDR2 YYNGEE. This CDR3 comprises 13 residues. Assay used: immunoSEQ multiplex PCR; TCRdb lists only in-frame clones, some missing. The data show 400,000 or so clones, over 85% seen once. Sequenced sample: peripheral blood. The genes are TRBV9 and TRBJ1-2; weak D call: TRBD1 (6 bases). This clonotype was sampled from a man between 18 and 29 years old with COVID-19, enrolled during active disease. Here the CDR3 DNA reads TGTGCCAGCAGCGTGCAGGGGACCTATGGCTACACCTTC. As protein: CASSVQGTYGYTF. Complete variable domain (other parts from reference TRBV9 and TRBJ1-2): DSGVTQTPKHLITATGQRVTLRCSPRSGDLSVYWYQQSLDQGLQFLIQYYNGEERAKGNILERFSAQQFPDLHSELNLSSLELGDSALYFCASSVQGTYGYTFGSGTRLTVV.